Given below is one T cell receptor beta chain in context. TCRdb's table, derived via immunoSEQ multiplex PCR, lists solely in-frame clones and lacks some. This sample has 90,000 to 150,000 clones; 89% occur once, and the top ten carry nearly 4.5%. This entry comes from a study of T cell responses to AZD1222 COVID-19 vaccine. This specimen consisted of peripheral blood, obtained on day 0 of AZD1222 vaccination. The TCR comes from an adult in good health.

CDR3 nucleotides: TGTGCCAGCTCACCCACGTCCCAGGGAATGAACACTGAAGCTTTCTTT. Amino acids: CASSPTSQGMNTEAFF. The V call is TRBV18, the J call TRBJ1-1; D is possibly TRBD1 (5 bases). V lost 3 bases and J lost 0, with 14 bases in between. Germline V gene data show CDR1 as KGHSH and CDR2 as LQKENI. There are 16 residues in the CDR3. Drawing the rest from reference TRBV18 and TRBJ1-1, the complete variable domain is NAGVMQNPRHLVRRRGQEARLRCSPMKGHSHVYWYRQLPEEGLKFMVYLQKENIIDESGMPKERFSAEFPKEGPSILRIQQVVRGDSAAYFCASSPTSQGMNTEAFFGQGTRLTVV.